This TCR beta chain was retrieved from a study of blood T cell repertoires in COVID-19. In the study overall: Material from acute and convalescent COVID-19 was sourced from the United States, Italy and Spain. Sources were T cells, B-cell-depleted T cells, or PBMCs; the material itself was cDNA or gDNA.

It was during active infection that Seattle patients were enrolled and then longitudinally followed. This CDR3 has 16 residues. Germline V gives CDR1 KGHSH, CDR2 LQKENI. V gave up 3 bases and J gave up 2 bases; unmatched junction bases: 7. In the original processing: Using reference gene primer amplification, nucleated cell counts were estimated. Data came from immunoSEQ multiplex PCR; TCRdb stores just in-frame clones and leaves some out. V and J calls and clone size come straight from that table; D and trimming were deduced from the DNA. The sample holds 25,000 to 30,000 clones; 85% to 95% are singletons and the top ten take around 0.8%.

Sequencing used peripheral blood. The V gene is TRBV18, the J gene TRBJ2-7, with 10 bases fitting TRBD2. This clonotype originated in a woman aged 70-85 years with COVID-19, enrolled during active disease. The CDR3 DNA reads TGTGCCAGCTCACCCCTAACTAGCGGGAATACCTACGAGCAGTACTTC. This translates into CASSPLTSGNTYEQYF.